The 4 T cell receptor beta chains below come from one sample, sequenced in a study of beta chain features in type 1 diabetes. Findings of the study overall: Type 1 diabetes patients had moderately but significantly shorter TCRB CDR3s in all four CD4+ subsets.

TCRB transcripts that were expressed got sequenced, as all of the isolated RNA had been reverse transcribed. Produced via immunoSEQ multiplex PCR; TCRdb's table is partial and in-frame only. The profile shows about 370,000 clones, around a tenth of them singletons. Antigen specificity for these receptors is unknown. Sequenced sample: central memory CD4+ T cells from blood. The receptors derive from a young man with type 1 diabetes.

The sample holds a few counts of this clone. The chain carries TRBV11-3 and TRBJ2-1; no reliable D call. CDR3 size: 17 residues. Germline V CDR1 and CDR2: SGHNT, YENEEA. Trimming stripped 2 bases from V and 6 bases from J, with 20 bases between. Here the CDR3 DNA reads TGTGCCAGCAGCTTATTGACTTCGGGCCACGCGAGCAATGAGCAGTTCTTC. This sequence encodes CASSLLTSGHASNEQFF. The full variable domain, in which reference TRBV11-3 and TRBJ2-1 provide the parts outside the CDR3, is EAGVVQSPRYKIIEKKQPVAFWCNPISGHNTLYWYLQNLGQGPELLIRYENEEAVDDSQLPKDRFSAERLKGVDSTLKIQPAELGDSAVYLCASSLLTSGHASNEQFFGPGTRLTVL.

This clone has ten or more counts. The V call is TRBV28, the J call TRBJ1-1; a possible D gene is TRBD1 (5 bases). V lost 6 bases to trimming and J lost 10 bases, with 21 bases between them. The CDR3 has 14 amino acids. CDR1 and CDR2 from the germline V gene are MDHEN and SYDVKM. CDR3 sequence reads: CASSPSTGRIPAFF. DNA of the CDR3: TGTGCCAGCAGCCCTAGCACAGGCAGGATCCCAGCTTTCTTT. The whole variable domain, remainder taken from reference TRBV28 and TRBJ1-1, is DVKVTQSSRYLVKRTGEKVFLECVQDMDHENMFWYRQDPGLGLRLIYFSYDVKMKEKGDIPEGYSVSREKKERFSLILESASTNQTSMYLCASSPSTGRIPAFFGQGTRLTVV.

The chain carries TRBV30 and TRBJ2-7; TRBD1 might be the D (6 bases). Trimming took off 1 base at V and 3 bases at J, with 16 bases between the two ends. Germline CDR1 is GTSNPN and CDR2 is SVGIG (reference sequence). The CDR3 sequence is 15 residues long. The CDR3: CAWSGGQPIGYEQYF. In nucleotides, the CDR3 is TGTGCCTGGAGTGGAGGACAGCCCATCGGCTACGAGCAGTACTTC.

This clone was seen only a few times. The chain couples TRBV5-1 to TRBJ2-5, with unresolved D. CDR3 length: 12 amino acids. The germline gives CDR1 SGHRS, CDR2 YFSETQ. V lost 1 base and J 2 bases, leaving 3 bases between the germline ends. CDR3 in amino acids: CASSLPQETQYF. For the CDR3, the DNA is TGCGCCAGCAGCTTGCCTCAAGAGACCCAGTACTTC.